The rows below give T cell receptor beta chains drawn from one sample of a study of Ad26.COV2.S vaccination and SARS-CoV-2 variants. The assay was immunoSEQ multiplex PCR, and TCRdb's table has in-frame clones only and misses some. The data hold over 300,000 clones, with roughly four fifths observed a single time. Sequencing used peripheral blood, obtained in a trial of Ad26.COV2.S vaccine versus placebo. Receptors originate from a person aged 18-65 years who received the Ad26.COV2.S COVID-19 vaccine or a placebo. CDR3s include the opening cysteine and the closing phenylalanine or tryptophan. The D gene is left open where the match is weak. Not all rows give a size; the values are once, few, many and, for expanded clones, a class.

cdr3_aa cdr3_nt clone_size d_call j_call v_call
CASSLLTGYQYF TGTGCCAGCAGTCTATTAACCGGTTATCAGTACTTC NA NA TRBJ2-4 TRBV2
CASGLVRWGEVGNQPQHF TGTGCTAGTGGTTTGGTAAGGTGGGGGGAGGTGGGCAATCAGCCCCAGCATTTT NA NA TRBJ1-5 TRBV12-5
CASSYSRTGQAFF TGTGCCAGCAGTTACTCGAGGACAGGGCAGGCTTTCTTT once TRBD1 TRBJ1-1 TRBV6-2/TRBV6-3
CASSFLAGGLNEQFF TGTGCCAGTAGTTTCCTAGCGGGAGGGCTGAATGAGCAGTTCTTC NA TRBD2 TRBJ2-1 TRBV19
CAISGTSGIDTQYF TGTGCCATCAGTGGGACTAGCGGAATTGATACGCAGTATTTT NA TRBD2 TRBJ2-3 TRBV10-3
CASSQSVGPQPQHF TGTGCCAGCAGCCAGTCCGTGGGACCTCAGCCCCAGCATTTT NA NA TRBJ1-5 TRBV3-1/TRBV3-2
CASSVEGQKETQYF TGTGCCAGCAGCGTAGAAGGCCAGAAAGAGACCCAGTACTTC NA NA TRBJ2-5 TRBV9
CASSRNREVNYGYTF TGCGCCAGCAGCCGGAACCGCGAGGTTAACTATGGCTACACCTTC NA NA TRBJ1-2 TRBV4-3
CASSSRGTSGGAVITDTQYF TGTGCCAGCAGCTCCCGAGGGACTAGCGGGGGGGCCGTTATCACAGATACGCAGTATTTT NA TRBD2 TRBJ2-3 TRBV7-3
CASSMGGTDTQYF TGCGCCAGCAGTATGGGGGGCACAGATACGCAGTATTTT NA NA TRBJ2-3 TRBV5-1
CASSSGVTGELFF TGTGCCAGCAGCTCGGGGGTCACCGGGGAGCTGTTTTTT NA NA TRBJ2-2 TRBV12-3/TRBV12-4
CAWRSSSTDTQYF TGTGCCTGGAGGTCCAGTAGCACAGATACGCAGTATTTT NA NA TRBJ2-3 TRBV30
CASRGGRDPRYNEQFF TGTGCCAGCAGAGGCGGCCGGGACCCCAGATACAATGAGCAGTTCTTC NA NA TRBJ2-1 TRBV7-9
CASSFGAALSYEQYF TGCGCCAGCAGCTTCGGGGCGGCTTTATCCTACGAGCAGTACTTC NA NA TRBJ2-7 TRBV5-1
CASSLYGSPLHF TGTGCCAGCAGTTTATACGGGTCACCCCTCCACTTT NA NA TRBJ1-6 TRBV27
CASSILGQGDQPQHF TGTGCCAGTAGTATACTCGGACAGGGCGATCAGCCCCAGCATTTT NA TRBD1 TRBJ1-5 TRBV19
CASSEVPLSGGSFRSKNIQYF TGTGCCAGCAGTGAAGTCCCCTTAAGCGGAGGGTCTTTTAGGAGCAAAAACATTCAGTACTTC NA NA TRBJ2-4 TRBV2
CASSTPGPRSTDTQYF TGTGCCAGCAGCACCCCGGGACCCCGAAGCACAGATACGCAGTATTTT NA NA TRBJ2-3 TRBV21-1
CASSLLPPRDEQFF TGTGCCAGCAGTTTACTGCCCCCTCGGGATGAGCAGTTCTTC NA NA TRBJ2-1 TRBV28
CASSQGGTGGWSPLHF TGTGCCAGCAGCCAGGGGGGGACAGGGGGTTGGTCACCCCTCCACTTT few TRBD1 TRBJ1-6 TRBV5-4